Listed below are T cell receptor beta chains from one sample, sequenced in a study of control samples from healthy donors and cancer patients. TCRdb keeps only in-frame clones here, not all; method: immunoSEQ multiplex PCR. This sample has roughly 190,000 clones, with about nine tenths found just once. The sequencing sample was made of blood. The receptors shown here come from a woman aged 25 to 39 in good health. The CDR3 runs from the conserved cysteine through the conserved F or W. Fields, in order: V gene, clone size, J gene, D gene, CDR3 protein, CDR3 DNA. The D gene is left open where the match is weak. Not every row has a clone size; where given, it reads once, few, many or a size class.

TRBV30,-,TRBJ1-1,-,CAWSPGATEAFF,TGTGCCTGGAGTCCGGGAGCCACTGAAGCTTTCTTT
TRBV5-5,once,TRBJ2-7,TRBD1,CASSTGQTYEQYF,TGTGCCAGCAGCACGGGACAGACCTACGAGCAGTACTTC
TRBV11-2,-,TRBJ2-3,TRBD1,CASSLDRGQGTQYF,TGTGCCAGCAGCTTAGATCGAGGACAGGGTACGCAGTATTTT
TRBV29-1,-,TRBJ2-2,TRBD1,CSVDRGHTGELFF,TGCAGCGTGGACAGGGGCCATACCGGGGAGCTGTTTTTT
TRBV6-1,-,TRBJ2-3,TRBD2,CASSDTLAGSGDTQYF,TGTGCCAGCAGTGATACGCTAGCGGGGTCGGGAGATACGCAGTATTTT
TRBV7-9,-,TRBJ2-1,-,CASSLAQSSYNEQFF,TGTGCCAGCAGCTTAGCCCAGAGCTCCTACAATGAGCAGTTCTTC
TRBV23-1,-,TRBJ2-2,TRBD1,CASSPQGAGELFF,TGCGCCAGCAGTCCCCAGGGGGCCGGGGAGCTGTTTTTT
TRBV7-9,-,TRBJ2-5,TRBD1,CASRRQGEETQYF,TGTGCCAGCAGACGACAGGGGGAGGAGACCCAGTACTTC
TRBV7-9,-,TRBJ1-6,-,CASSLSRRDSPLHF,TGTGCCAGCAGCTTATCCCGCAGGGATTCACCCCTCCACTTT
TRBV2,-,TRBJ1-6,-,CASRQGNSPLHF,TGTGCCAGCAGACAGGGAAATTCACCCCTCCACTTT
TRBV12-3/TRBV12-4,-,TRBJ1-5,TRBD1,CATGDREDQPQHF,TGTGCCACCGGGGACAGGGAGGATCAGCCCCAGCATTTT
TRBV7-7,-,TRBJ2-3,TRBD1,CASSSGTGRGDTQYF,TGTGCCAGCAGCTCCGGGACAGGGCGGGGAGATACGCAGTATTTT
TRBV7-3,few,TRBJ2-1,-,CASSSDGNNEQFF,TGTGCCAGCAGCTCGGACGGGAACAATGAGCAGTTCTTC
TRBV6-5,-,TRBJ1-1,TRBD1,CASSYSRQGNTEAFF,TGTGCCAGCAGTTACTCCCGACAGGGGAACACTGAAGCTTTCTTT
TRBV7-9,-,TRBJ2-2,-,CASSLNGPLTGELFF,TGTGCCAGCAGCTTAAACGGACCGCTCACCGGGGAGCTGTTTTTT
TRBV12-3/TRBV12-4,-,TRBJ1-1,-,CASRTFSNTEAFF,TGTGCCAGCAGGACATTTTCGAACACTGAAGCTTTCTTT
TRBV12-3/TRBV12-4,-,TRBJ1-1,-,CASSLVGALKAFF,TGTGCCAGCAGTTTAGTGGGGGCTCTGAAAGCTTTCTTT
TRBV19,-,TRBJ2-7,TRBD2,CASSTSGSTYEQYF,TGTGCCAGTAGTACTAGCGGGAGTACCTACGAGCAGTACTTC
TRBV5-6,-,TRBJ2-1,-,CASSLGRYMDEQFF,TGTGCCAGCAGCTTGGGCAGATACATGGATGAGCAGTTCTTC
TRBV15,-,TRBJ2-1,TRBD1,CATSRGQGAYNEQFF,TGTGCCACCAGCAGAGGACAGGGGGCTTACAATGAGCAGTTCTTC
TRBV30,-,TRBJ1-5,-,CAWSHTSNQPQHF,TGTGCCTGGAGTCACACTAGCAATCAGCCCCAGCATTTT
TRBV29-1,once,TRBJ1-1,-,CSVGPFTEAFF,TGCAGCGTTGGGCCCTTCACTGAAGCTTTCTTT